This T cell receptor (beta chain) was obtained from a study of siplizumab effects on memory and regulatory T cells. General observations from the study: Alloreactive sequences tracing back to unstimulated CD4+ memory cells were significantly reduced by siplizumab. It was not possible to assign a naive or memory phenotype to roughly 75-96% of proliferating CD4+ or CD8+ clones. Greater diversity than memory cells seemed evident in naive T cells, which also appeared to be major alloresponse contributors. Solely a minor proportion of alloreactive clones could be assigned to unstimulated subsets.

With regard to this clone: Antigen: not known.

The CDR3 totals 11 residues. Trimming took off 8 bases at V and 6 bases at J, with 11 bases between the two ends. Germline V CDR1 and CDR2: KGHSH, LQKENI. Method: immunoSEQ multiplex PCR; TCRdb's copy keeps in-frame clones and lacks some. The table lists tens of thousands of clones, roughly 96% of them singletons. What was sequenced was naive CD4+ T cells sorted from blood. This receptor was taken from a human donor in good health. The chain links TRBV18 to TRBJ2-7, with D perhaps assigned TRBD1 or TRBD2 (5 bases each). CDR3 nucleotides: TGTGCCAGCCACTCTGGGGGCGAGCAGTACTTC. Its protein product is CASHSGGEQYF.